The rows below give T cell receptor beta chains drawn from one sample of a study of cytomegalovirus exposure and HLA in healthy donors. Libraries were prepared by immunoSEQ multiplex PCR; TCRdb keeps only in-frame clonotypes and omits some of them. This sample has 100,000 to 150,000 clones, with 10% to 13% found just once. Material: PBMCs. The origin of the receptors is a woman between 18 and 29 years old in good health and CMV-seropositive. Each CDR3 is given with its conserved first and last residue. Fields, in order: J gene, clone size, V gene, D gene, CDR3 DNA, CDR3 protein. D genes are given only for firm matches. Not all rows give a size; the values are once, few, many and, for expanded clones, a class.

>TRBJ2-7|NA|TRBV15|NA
TGTGCCACCAGCAACCCAGAGGTCTACGAGCAGTACTTC
CATSNPEVYEQYF
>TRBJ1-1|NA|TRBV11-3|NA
TGTGCCAGCAGCTTGGGTCCACAGGGACGGGTTACTGAAGCTTTCTTT
CASSLGPQGRVTEAFF
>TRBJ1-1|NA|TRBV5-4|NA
TGTGCCAGCAGCTCATTGCAGGGGCTGCCTGAAGCTTTCTTT
CASSSLQGLPEAFF
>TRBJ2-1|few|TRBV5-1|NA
TGCGCCAGCAGCTTGTACGGGAACTCCTACAATGAGCAGTTCTTC
CASSLYGNSYNEQFF
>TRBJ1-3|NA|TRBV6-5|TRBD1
TGTGCCAGCAGAAGGGACAGGGCAGAAAACACCATATATTTT
CASRRDRAENTIYF
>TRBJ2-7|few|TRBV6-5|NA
TGTGCCAGCAGTTACTCGAGCCTAGGGAGCTACGAGCAGTACTTC
CASSYSSLGSYEQYF
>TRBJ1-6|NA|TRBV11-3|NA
TGTGCCAGCAGCTTAGATCTCCCCCTTGGACATTCGGACGTCACCCTCCACTTT
CASSLDLPLGHSDVTLHF
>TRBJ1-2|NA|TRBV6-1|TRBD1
TGTGCCAGCGCCCAGGGGGCTAACTATGGCTACACCTTC
CASAQGANYGYTF
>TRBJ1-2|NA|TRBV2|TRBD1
TGTGCCAGCAGCGGGACAGTCTACGGCTACACCTTC
CASSGTVYGYTF
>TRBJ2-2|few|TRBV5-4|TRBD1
TGTGCCAGCAGCTTGGTAGGACAGGGGGCGAGCGGGGAGCTGTTTTTT
CASSLVGQGASGELFF
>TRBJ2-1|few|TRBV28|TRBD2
TGTGCCAGCAGTTGGGGACTAGCGGGAGACAATGAGCAGTTCTTC
CASSWGLAGDNEQFF
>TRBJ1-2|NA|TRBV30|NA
TGTGCCTGGAGTATAACAGACTATGGCTACACCTTC
CAWSITDYGYTF
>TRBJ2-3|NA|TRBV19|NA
TGTGCCAGTAGCCCGAGAGGGCAGAACACAGATACGCAGTATTTT
CASSPRGQNTDTQYF
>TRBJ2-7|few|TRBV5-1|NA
TGCGCCAGCAGCACGACAGGCGCCTACGAGCAGTACTTC
CASSTTGAYEQYF
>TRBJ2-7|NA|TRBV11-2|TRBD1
TGTGCCAGCAGCACTGACAGGGGACGCGAGCAGTACTTC
CASSTDRGREQYF
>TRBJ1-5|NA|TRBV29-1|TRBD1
TGCAGCGTTGCTGAGCAGGGGGCGGCTGGTCAGCCCCAGCATTTT
CSVAEQGAAGQPQHF
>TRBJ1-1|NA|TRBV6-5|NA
TGTGCCAGCAGTTACAGGGGCATGAACACTGAAGCTTTCTTT
CASSYRGMNTEAFF
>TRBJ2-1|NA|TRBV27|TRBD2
TGTGCCAGCAAAGGCATGGCGGGAGGTAATGAGCAGTTCTTC
CASKGMAGGNEQFF
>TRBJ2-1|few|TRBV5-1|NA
TGCGCCAGCAGCTTCGGGTCGAGCTCCTACAATGAGCAGTTCTTC
CASSFGSSSYNEQFF
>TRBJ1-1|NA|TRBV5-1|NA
TGCGCCAGCAGCTTGGAGGGAGTAGGTGGTGAAGCTTTCTTT
CASSLEGVGGEAFF
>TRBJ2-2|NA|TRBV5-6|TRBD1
TGTGCCAGCAGCTTAGGACAGGGAACCGGGGAGCTGTTTTTT
CASSLGQGTGELFF
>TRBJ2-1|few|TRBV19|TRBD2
TGTGCCAGTAGTATCCCCCTAGCGGGAGGGTTTAATGAGCAGTTCTTC
CASSIPLAGGFNEQFF
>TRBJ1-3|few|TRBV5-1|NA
TGCGCCAGCAAGGACAGCCTCTCTGGAAACACCATATATTTT
CASKDSLSGNTIYF
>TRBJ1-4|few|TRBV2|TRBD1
TGTGCCAGCAGTGAACAGGGACAGGGGGTCGAAAAACTGTTTTTT
CASSEQGQGVEKLFF
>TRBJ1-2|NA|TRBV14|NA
TGTGCCAGCAGCCAAGGGAGTTTAGACTATGGCTACACCTTC
CASSQGSLDYGYTF
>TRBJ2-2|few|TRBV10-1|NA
TGCGCCAGCTCGTTAGGGGGCACCGGGGAGCTGTTTTTT
CASSLGGTGELFF
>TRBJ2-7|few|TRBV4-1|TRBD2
TGCGCCAGCAGCAGAGACCCGGGAGGAACCTACGAGCAGTACTTC
CASSRDPGGTYEQYF
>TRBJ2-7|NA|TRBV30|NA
TGTGCCTGGAGTCGGGGGACTTTAGTTTCGCGGGAGCAGTACTTC
CAWSRGTLVSREQYF
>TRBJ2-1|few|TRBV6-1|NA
TGTGCCAGCAGCCGGGACTCAACCTACAATGAGCAGTTCTTC
CASSRDSTYNEQFF
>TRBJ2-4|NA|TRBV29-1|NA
TGCAGCGTTGAACAGGGTATTCAGTACTTC
CSVEQGIQYF
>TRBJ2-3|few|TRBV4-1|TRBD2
TGCGCCAGCAGCCAACTGGTGGGAGGGATCACAGATACGCAGTATTTT
CASSQLVGGITDTQYF
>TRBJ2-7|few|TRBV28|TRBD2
TGTGCCAGCAGGGGTAGGACAGGCCGGCTAGCGGGAGGCTACGAGCAGTACTTC
CASRGRTGRLAGGYEQYF
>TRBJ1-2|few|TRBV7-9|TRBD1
TGTGCCAGCAGCTTAGAGGCACTACAGGGGGCCAGTGGCTACACCTTC
CASSLEALQGASGYTF
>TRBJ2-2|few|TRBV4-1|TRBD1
TGCGCCAGCAGCCAAAACGGACAGGGGTTGGCTGGGGAGCTGTTTTTT
CASSQNGQGLAGELFF
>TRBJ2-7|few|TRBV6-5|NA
TGTGCCAGCAGTTACCACGGGGGAGCGCACTACGAGCAGTACTTC
CASSYHGGAHYEQYF
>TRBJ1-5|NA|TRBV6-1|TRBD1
TGTGCCAGCAGTGAACGGGACAGGGTTCAGCCCCAGCATTTT
CASSERDRVQPQHF
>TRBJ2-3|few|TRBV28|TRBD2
TGTGCCAGCAGTGTCTCCCTAAGCGGGAGAGGCACAGATACGCAGTATTTT
CASSVSLSGRGTDTQYF
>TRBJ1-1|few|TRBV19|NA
TGTGCCAGTACCCCCCCGGGGGTTGTGGACACTGAAGCTTTCTTT
CASTPPGVVDTEAFF
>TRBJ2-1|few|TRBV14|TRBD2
TGTGCCAGCAGCCGGGACTACCGCAGGTTCGGGGCCGACAATGAGCAGTTCTTC
CASSRDYRRFGADNEQFF
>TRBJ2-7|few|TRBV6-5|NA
TGTGCCAGCAGTTACTCGACTAGAACCTTTGGCGAGCAGTACTTC
CASSYSTRTFGEQYF
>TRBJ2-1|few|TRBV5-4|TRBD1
TGTGCCAGCAGCTCAGTCTGGGACAGGGCGAACAATGAGCAGTTCTTC
CASSSVWDRANNEQFF
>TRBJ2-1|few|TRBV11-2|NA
TGTGCCACCCAGGCCTACAATGAGCAGTTCTTC
CATQAYNEQFF
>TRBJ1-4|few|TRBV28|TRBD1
TGTGCTGCGGGACAGATTAATGAAAAACTGTTTTTT
CAAGQINEKLFF
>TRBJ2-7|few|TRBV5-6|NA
TGTGCCAGCGGCCCCGGCAGGGAATACGAGCAGTACTTC
CASGPGREYEQYF
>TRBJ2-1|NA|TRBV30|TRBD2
TGTGCCTGGAGCAAGAATCCGGGACTAGCGGGCCCAAGGCCCTACAATGAGCAGTTCTTC
CAWSKNPGLAGPRPYNEQFF
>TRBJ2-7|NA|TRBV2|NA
TGTGCCAGCAGGTACGGATTGAGCGAGCAGTACTTC
CASRYGLSEQYF
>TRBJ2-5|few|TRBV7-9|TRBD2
TGTGCCAGCAGCCACCGGGTAGCGGGTTTACAAGAGACCCAGTACTTC
CASSHRVAGLQETQYF
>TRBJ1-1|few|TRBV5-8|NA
TGTGCCAGTACATTGGCGGGCGAAGCTTTCTTT
CASTLAGEAFF
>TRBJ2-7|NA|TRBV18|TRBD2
TGTGCCAGCTCACCGACTAGCGGGAGGAGCTCCTACGAGCAGTACTTC
CASSPTSGRSSYEQYF
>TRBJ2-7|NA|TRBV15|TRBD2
TGTGCCACCAGCAGCCTGACTAGCGGCATGTTTTACGAGCAGTACTTC
CATSSLTSGMFYEQYF
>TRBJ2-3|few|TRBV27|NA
TGTGCCAGCACGAATCGACAGGACACAGATACGCAGTATTTT
CASTNRQDTDTQYF
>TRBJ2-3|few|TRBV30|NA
TGTGCCTGCAACTTACACGGGGTGAGCCCAGATACGCAGTATTTT
CACNLHGVSPDTQYF
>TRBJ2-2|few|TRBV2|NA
TGTGCCAGCAGCGGACTGAGACGGGACACCGGGGAGCTGTTTTTT
CASSGLRRDTGELFF
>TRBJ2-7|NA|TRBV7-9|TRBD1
TGTGCCAGCAGCTCCGACAGGGGGCTCGGGGAGCAGTACTTC
CASSSDRGLGEQYF
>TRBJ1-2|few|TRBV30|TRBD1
TGTGCCTGGCGAGTGTCCCCCGCCGGGACAGGGCCGTTTGGTGGCTACACCTTC
CAWRVSPAGTGPFGGYTF
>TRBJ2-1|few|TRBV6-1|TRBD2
TGTGCCACCCTAGCGGCCAACAATGAGCAGTTCTTC
CATLAANNEQFF